A selection of T cell receptor beta chains follows, all from one sample in a study of cytomegalovirus exposure and HLA in healthy donors. Clones were sequenced by immunoSEQ multiplex PCR, and TCRdb holds only the in-frame ones, with some missing. This sample has more than 95,000 clones, with around 72% found just once. The sequenced material came from PBMCs. Receptors were obtained from a man aged 25-45 years in good health and CMV-seronegative. The CDR3 runs from the conserved cysteine through the conserved F or W. Each record gives: V gene, J gene, clone size, D gene, CDR3 protein, CDR3 DNA. D genes are given only for firm matches. Clone size is shown for a subset of rows, as once, few, many or a class of expanded clone.

v_gene: TRBV2
j_gene: TRBJ2-2
abundance: .
d_gene: TRBD2
CDR3aa: CASTGLGGSTGELFF
CDR3nt: TGTGCCAGCACAGGACTGGGCGGGAGCACCGGGGAGCTGTTTTTT

v_gene: TRBV28
j_gene: TRBJ1-3
abundance: once
d_gene: TRBD1
CDR3aa: CASIPGQYFSGNTIYF
CDR3nt: TGTGCCAGCATCCCGGGACAGTATTTCTCTGGAAACACCATATATTTT

v_gene: TRBV29-1
j_gene: TRBJ2-7
abundance: .
d_gene: TRBD2
CDR3aa: CSATSGSQNEQYF
CDR3nt: TGCAGCGCCACTAGCGGGAGTCAGAACGAGCAGTACTTC

v_gene: TRBV6-1
j_gene: TRBJ2-7
abundance: .
d_gene: .
CDR3aa: CASSLADYEQYF
CDR3nt: TGTGCCAGCAGTCTGGCAGACTACGAGCAGTACTTC

v_gene: TRBV15
j_gene: TRBJ1-1
abundance: .
d_gene: .
CDR3aa: CATSSRGGNTEAFF
CDR3nt: TGTGCCACCAGCTCTAGGGGGGGGAACACTGAAGCTTTCTTT

v_gene: TRBV13
j_gene: TRBJ2-1
abundance: .
d_gene: .
CDR3aa: CASSSSGQARFF
CDR3nt: TGTGCCAGCAGCTCTAGTGGTCAAGCGCGGTTCTTC

v_gene: TRBV11-2
j_gene: TRBJ2-7
abundance: .
d_gene: .
CDR3aa: CASSFFGGRYEQYF
CDR3nt: TGTGCCAGCAGCTTTTTCGGCGGAAGATACGAGCAGTACTTC

v_gene: TRBV9
j_gene: TRBJ1-6
abundance: .
d_gene: .
CDR3aa: CASRRTEDSPLHF
CDR3nt: TGTGCCAGCAGGAGGACAGAGGATTCACCCCTCCACTTT

v_gene: TRBV4-1
j_gene: TRBJ1-2
abundance: .
d_gene: .
CDR3aa: CASSQDTGAEGYGYTF
CDR3nt: TGCGCCAGCAGCCAAGATACGGGAGCCGAGGGCTATGGCTACACCTTC

v_gene: TRBV19
j_gene: TRBJ1-4
abundance: .
d_gene: .
CDR3aa: CASSAGDATNEKLFF
CDR3nt: TGTGCCAGTAGTGCAGGCGATGCAACTAATGAAAAACTGTTTTTT

v_gene: TRBV29-1
j_gene: TRBJ2-5
abundance: once
d_gene: TRBD1
CDR3aa: CSGAGGVGETQYF
CDR3nt: TGCAGCGGCGCAGGGGGCGTGGGAGAGACCCAGTACTTC

v_gene: TRBV18
j_gene: TRBJ1-4
abundance: .
d_gene: .
CDR3aa: CASSPGEVPGEKLFF
CDR3nt: TGTGCCAGCTCACCCGGGGAGGTGCCCGGAGAAAAACTGTTTTTT

v_gene: TRBV7-9
j_gene: TRBJ2-7
abundance: .
d_gene: TRBD2
CDR3aa: CASSFGLAGLDEQYF
CDR3nt: TGTGCCAGCAGCTTTGGACTAGCGGGACTCGACGAGCAGTACTTC

v_gene: TRBV5-6
j_gene: TRBJ2-2
abundance: .
d_gene: .
CDR3aa: CASSLLTRELFF
CDR3nt: TGTGCCAGCAGCTTACTGACACGGGAGCTGTTTTTT